The following is a T cell receptor beta chain sequence with its context. This clone turned up a few times. Which antigen it targets is not known. Per-base quality was not reported, and no clone a single base away is much larger than it. In total, 600 or so healthy bone marrow donors made up the cohort. Cohort members were all nominally healthy when sampled, although unrecorded immune exposures were likely present. The donor tested CMV seropositive and was one of the 289 seropositive cohort members. A peripheral blood sample was collected from each donor, and TCR beta sequencing was performed on peripheral blood mononuclear cells. The Qiagen DNeasy Blood Extraction Kit was used to extract genomic DNA from the blood cell samples. This sample is part of a study of cytomegalovirus exposure and HLA in healthy donors (dated by TCRdb to about 2017). Study-wide context: An earlier analysis of 587 of the donors reported about 250 Gb of sequence data and about 100 million unique TCR beta sequences from 150 million to 200 million T cells. The study aimed to test whether signatures of past pathogen exposure could be identified by cataloging public T cell receptors. Across 398 genotyped donors of the cohort, an average of about 240,000 unique TCR beta nucleotide sequences per donor were sequenced, and approximately 17% of those sequences were non-productive. HLA typing covered class I and class II loci at four-digit resolution. Rather than drawing on any new phenotypic data, the later analysis identified candidate immune exposures from TCR beta sequences and the way those sequences occurred across donors. Roughly 320 gigabases of sequencing data and approximately 91 million unique TCR sequences made up an early release that covered around 640 HLA-typed donors. A handful of DR-DQ haplotypes were handled as single units for association and clustering because linkage in the cohort was strong. Using immunosequencing, the study profiled T cell repertoires from around 670 subjects and related those repertoires to cytomegalovirus serostatus. Of the roughly 400 genotyped donors, roughly 80% were placed in the genetic ancestry cluster associated with self-reported Caucasian donors. A later analysis re-analyzed previously published TCR beta repertoires from hundreds of donors and added high-resolution HLA genotyping to study TCR occurrence patterns. In an earlier analysis of roughly 600 of the donors, high-throughput TCR beta sequencing was used to judge whether each TCR beta V gene segment behaved as functional or pseudogenic. Alongside the repertoire data, information on donor age, sex, ethnicity and CMV serostatus was compiled. To predict cytomegalovirus infection status, the study combined high-throughput TCR immunosequencing, statistical association of individual TCRs with disease status, and machine learning. Every repertoire in the discovery cohort had been generated on one and the same sequencing platform. The number of donors typed differed by locus, with 629-630 for A, B, C, DRB1 and DQB1, roughly 520 for DQA1, 600 to 610 for DPA1, and 450 to 480 for DPB1. Along with the approximately 700-subject first cohort, a separate validation cohort of around 120 different subjects was used. In a later genetic analysis, genome-wide SNP genotypes for about 65% of the roughly 670 donors were used, and that subset was treated as a discovery cohort. Results the study describes overall, beyond this receptor: Three of the identified cytomegalovirus-associated TCR beta chains were confirmed in vitro to be specific for cytomegalovirus antigens. Most CMV-associated TCR beta chains appeared to be HLA-restricted in a later analysis, and the HLA associations seemed to be driven largely by CMV exposure. Because HLA typing was unavailable for some donors at each locus, only the typed subset was used in association tests. In a later genetic analysis, fewer N-insertions in productive TCRs were reported among donors in an Asian-associated ancestry cluster than the roughly 700-donor mean. Immune exposure information for the cohort was limited to CMV serostatus. Because counts were too low, roughly 16 rarely observed V segments, including chromosome 9 orphons, were excluded from the earlier analysis of about 500 of the donors. A later genetic analysis associated a missense DCLRE1C variant with V-gene and J-gene trimming of TCR beta chains, and an independent cohort replicated the association. When HLA alleles, especially DR and DQ, strongly co-occurred, TCR associations were difficult to assign to individual alleles. Linkage disequilibrium might explain the correlated functional status among segregating V segments, but an unknown experimental factor could not be excluded. Several of the top co-occurrence clusters appeared to be linked to parvovirus B19, influenza, CMV and Epstein-Barr virus, according to a later analysis. A later analysis associated about 16,000 TCR beta sequences with specific HLA alleles at a false discovery rate of 0.05. The 87-base-pair reads could not distinguish some IMGT-functional V segments, including TRBV6-2 and TRBV6-3, so those segments were excluded. Only TCR beta chains were sequenced in this cohort, and the absence of alpha or paired-chain data limited detectable features. A further reported finding was that TCR beta sequences accurately predicted the HLA-A and HLA-B alleles for most subjects in the first cohort. The authors suggested that the approach could potentially be extended to other disease states and immunological phenotypes. In a later analysis, the rate of TCR association differed among HLA loci, with DRB1 alleles having the most associated TCRs and HLA-C alleles having the fewest. In a later analysis, HLA-associated TCR beta chains showed more clonal expansion and lower generation probabilities than non-associated chains that were equally common. The sequencing pipeline was judged likely to have produced a cluster of highly shared sequence variants as a technical artifact. An earlier analysis of some 560 of the donors showed that most TCR beta V segments appeared in productive rearrangements either about 87% or about 30% of the time, which broadly matched IMGT annotations. Sequencing depth was assumed to be roughly uniform across donors in the presence/absence analyses, though that assumption may not hold. Most TCR sequences were observed very rarely across donors, whereas some public TCRs were present in many individuals. The study gave a list of some 150 TCR beta chains associated with cytomegalovirus. The classifier was reported to diagnose cytomegalovirus status with high specificity and sensitivity in both the original and validation cohorts.

Via the germline V gene, CDR1 is MRHNA and CDR2 SNTAGT. V lost 3 bases and J lost 2 bases; the stretch between them is 12 bases long. The CDR3, from cysteine to phenylalanine, totals 15 residues. Only the CDR3 DNA is retained, 45 bases long and in frame from the first base. The library was produced with the immunoSEQ multiplex PCR assay. For the multiplex PCR, a mixture combining 60 forward primers for TCR Vbeta segments and 13 reverse primers for TCR Jbeta segments was used. The CDR3 region of rearranged TCR beta genes was amplified from genomic DNA by a multiplex PCR assay. Amplified TCR beta libraries were sequenced as 87-base-pair reads on the Illumina HiSeq System. In the source study's methods: A later analysis counted around 72 million unique TCR beta chains across the 666 repertoires, and around 9.9 million of these chains were shared by at least two donors. Raw reads were error-corrected and collapsed into unique sequences with a nearest-neighbor algorithm that merged closely related sequences to remove PCR and sequencing errors. CDR3 sequences were aligned to IMGT reference sequences to assign V, D and J gene segments. For a sequence to be retained, at least a six-nucleotide match to both a V gene segment and a J gene segment was required. Rearrangements were called productive when the CDR3 lacked stop codons and stayed in frame with V and J; all others were non-productive. Following IMGT convention, CDR3 was defined as the stretch from the second conserved V-encoded cysteine up to the conserved J-encoded phenylalanine. In an earlier analysis of roughly 580 of the donors, sequences lacking an unambiguous match to a single V gene segment were excluded. In an earlier analysis of 450 to 750 of the donors, a V segment was called functional when productive rearrangements were above 56.7%, and segregating when the standard deviation between donors exceeded 5%. To diagnose cytomegalovirus status from the catalog of TCR beta chain sequences, a statistical classification framework was built. In a later analysis, TCR nucleotide sequences were compared against IMGT/GENE-DB human TR gene sequences so that V and J genes could be assigned. Using the TCRdist pipeline, a later analysis assigned CDR3 sequences along with most-parsimonious VDJ recombination scenarios. In a later analysis, each TCR beta chain was defined by its CDR3 amino acid sequence together with its V-gene family, and reads lacking a unique V-gene family were excluded. A later analysis removed roughly 590 highly shared, low-generation-probability nucleotide sequences to deal with suspected cross-contamination and a sequencing artifact. For each public chain, a later analysis derived a clonal expansion index from normalized ranks of inferred template counts within each repertoire. A later analysis computed generation probabilities with a VDJ recombination model fitted to out-of-frame rearrangements, and checked the results against IGoR. A later analysis scored TCR-TCR, TCR-HLA and TCR-CMV co-occurrence with hypergeometric tests, applying a repertoire-size bias correction to TCR pairs. A later analysis estimated false discovery rates by permuting HLA or CMV assignments 20 times. In a later analysis, co-occurring TCRs were grouped with DBSCAN, and TCRdist sequence similarity was added when clustering was performed within HLA-allele-positive subsets. Repertoires with fewer than 30,000 or more than 120,000 public chains were left out of co-occurrence clustering, as were about five repertoires with anomalous nucleotide sharing. Here the immuneACCESS table is served through TCRdb, limited to in-frame sequences with V and J called. Missing clones are a known gap in these copies; in checked studies unresolved V genes cover under half, and the rest lacks a known reason. Clone size and V and J calls were adopted from that table, with D and trimming inferred from the DNA. This sample gives fewer than 200,000 clones in total; approximately 80% of them show up just once. The ten largest make up 13% to 15% of the sample.

This receptor chain uses TRBV6-4 and TRBJ2-3; TRBD2 is a weak D gene call, 6 bases matching. The sequenced sample was PBMCs. The clonotype was recovered from a woman aged 25 to 45 in good health and CMV-seropositive. The base sequence is TGTGCCAGCAGTGAGACCTGGGACTCCACAGATACGCAGTATTTT. The encoded protein is CASSETWDSTDTQYF.